These 2 T cell receptor beta chains share one sample of origin, sequenced in a study of T cell changes during pregnancy in multiple sclerosis. Assay: immunoSEQ multiplex PCR; the TCRdb copy retains only in-frame clones and omits some. The table lists tens of thousands of clones, 86% of them singletons. Sequenced here: CD4+ T cells from peripheral blood mononuclear cells, sampled in the first trimester of pregnancy. The receptors derive from a female donor in good health, enrolled as a control in a pregnancy study.

The chain has TRBV27 and TRBJ2-3; D gene ambiguous. Germline V gene sequence: CDR1 MNHEY, CDR2 SMNVEV (reference sequence). The CDR3 is 15 amino acids. With 1 base removed from V and 0 bases from J, the gap between germline ends came to 8 bases. CDR3 in amino acids: CASSLWQDSTDTQYF. DNA of the CDR3: TGTGCCAGCAGTTTATGGCAGGATAGCACAGATACGCAGTATTTT.

The chain joins TRBV30 to TRBJ2-1; no definite D call. Trimming left V 1 base short and J 9 bases short, with 13 bases between. CDR1 and CDR2 (germline): GTSNPN, SVGIG (reference sequence). The CDR3 runs 13 residues. CDR3 DNA: TGTGCCTGGAGTGGAGATAGTAGTCTTGAGCAGTTCTTC. Translated: CAWSGDSSLEQFF.